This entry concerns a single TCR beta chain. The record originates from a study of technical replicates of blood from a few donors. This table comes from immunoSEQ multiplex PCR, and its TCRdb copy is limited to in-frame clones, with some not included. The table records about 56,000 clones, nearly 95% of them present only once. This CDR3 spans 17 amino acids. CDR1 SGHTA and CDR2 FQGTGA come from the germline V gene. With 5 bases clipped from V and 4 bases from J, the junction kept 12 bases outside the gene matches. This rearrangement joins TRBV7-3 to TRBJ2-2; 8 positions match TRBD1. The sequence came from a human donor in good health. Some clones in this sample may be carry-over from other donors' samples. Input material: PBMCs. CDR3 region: CASSAASAGGVTGELFF. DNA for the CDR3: TGTGCCAGCAGCGCCGCGTCCGCAGGGGGCGTCACCGGGGAGCTGTTTTTT.